These 18 T cell receptor beta chains originate from one sample sequenced in a study of blood T cell repertoires in COVID-19. Generated by immunoSEQ multiplex PCR, the TCRdb table keeps only in-frame clones and is missing some. The data hold 150,000 to 200,000 clones, with roughly 82% observed a single time. Sequencing used PBMCs or T cells enriched from blood (not recorded which). These receptors were obtained from a man aged 45-60 years who had recovered from COVID-19.

This clone was detected a few times. DNA of the CDR3: TGTGCCAGCAGCCCCGACTGGACCCAGTACTTC. Translation: CASSPDWTQYF. V usage is TRBV7-9 and J usage is TRBJ2-5; D not resolved. The CDR3 has 11 residues. The V gene's germline CDR1 is SEHNR and CDR2 FQNEAQ (reference sequence). The V end lost 5 bases, the J end lost 7 bases, and 8 bases lay between the germline ends.

This clone showed up just a few times. The rearrangement uses TRBV20-1 and TRBJ2-7, with 7 positions matching TRBD1. V lost 6 bases to trimming and J lost 5 bases; unmatched junction nucleotides: 4. Per the germline V gene, CDR1 is DFQATT and CDR2 is SNEGSKA (reference sequence). This CDR3 has 11 residues. CDR3 sequence reads: CSAGTADEQYF. The CDR3 DNA sequence: TGCAGTGCCGGGACAGCGGACGAGCAGTACTTC.

The chain joins TRBV5-1 to TRBJ2-2; 7 positions agree with TRBD1. Germline values: CDR1 SGHRS, CDR2 YFSETQ. Trimming at V came to 4 bases and at J to 3 bases, leaving 6 bases not matched to a gene. The CDR3 contains 15 residues. CDR3 DNA: TGCGCCAGCAGCATACTCACAGGGGACACCGGGGAGCTGTTTTTT. Encoded protein: CASSILTGDTGELFF.

The chain is built from TRBV28 and TRBJ2-5, with TRBD2 identical over 8 bases. The CDR3 is 15 amino acids. CDR1 and CDR2 from the germline V gene are MDHEN and SYDVKM. The ends lost 5 bases at V and 2 bases at J; junction bases unmatched: 7. The CDR3 DNA reads TGTGCCAGCAGTGGAGCGGGGGCCGCACAAGAGACCCAGTACTTC. This gives the protein CASSGAGAAQETQYF.

This clone was observed a handful of times. The genes are TRBV24-1 and TRBJ1-2, with D maybe TRBD1 (5 bases). CDR1 is KGHDR and CDR2 is SFDVKD in the germline V gene. The CDR3 length is 14 residues. Deletions cut 3 bases from V and 4 bases from J, with 11 bases between. The CDR3 DNA follows: TGTGCCACCAGTGATGCGGGAGGGGCCTATGGCTACACCTTC. It translates to CATSDAGGAYGYTF.

This clone has just a few counts. The chain employs TRBV13 and TRBJ2-7; 7 bases agree with TRBD1. Germline lookup yields CDR1 PRHDT and CDR2 FYEKMQ (reference sequence). The CDR3 has 15 amino acids. Losses at the gene ends were 5 bases for V and 2 bases for J; bases not matched to a gene: 9. CDR3 sequence: CASSNRRDSTYEQYF. Written as DNA, the CDR3 is TGTGCCAGCAGCAACCGCCGGGACAGCACCTACGAGCAGTACTTC. Drawing the rest from reference TRBV13 and TRBJ2-7, the complete variable domain is AAGVIQSPRHLIKEKRETATLKCYPIPRHDTVYWYQQGPGQDPQFLISFYEKMQSDKGSIPDRFSAQQFSDYHSELNMSSLELGDSALYFCASSNRRDSTYEQYFGPGTRLTVT.

V is TRBV5-1 and J is TRBJ2-3, with 9 nucleotides matching TRBD2. After removal of 2 bases from V and 0 bases from J, the junction contained 4 bases not matched to a gene. CDR1 is SGHRS and CDR2 is YFSETQ in the germline V gene. The CDR3 loop spans 16 amino acids. CDR3 residues: CASSLAGGTSTDTQYF. CDR3 nucleotides: TGCGCCAGCAGCTTAGCGGGGGGAACTAGCACAGATACGCAGTATTTT.

This clone was seen only once. The CDR3 region has the DNA TGCAGCGTTGGGAGTGACTCCTACGAGCAGTACTTC. This gives the protein CSVGSDSYEQYF. The chain uses TRBV29-1 and TRBJ2-7, with D uncertain. Trimming took off 4 bases at V and 0 bases at J, with 7 bases between the two ends. The germline V gene encodes CDR1 SQVTM and CDR2 ANQGSEA. The CDR3 runs 12 residues.

The chain joins TRBV7-2 to TRBJ1-1; 7 positions agree with TRBD1. The germline V gene encodes CDR1 SGHTA and CDR2 FQGNSA. The CDR3 is 14 amino acids. The ends lost 5 bases at V and 3 bases at J; junction bases unmatched: 6. The CDR3 sequence is CASSTQTGDTEAFF. The CDR3 DNA reads TGTGCCAGCAGCACCCAAACAGGGGACACTGAAGCTTTCTTT.

The chain recombines TRBV6-5 with TRBJ1-2, with 9 bases that match TRBD1. V gave up 5 bases and J gave up 0 bases; unmatched junction bases: 4. CDR1 is MNHEY, CDR2 SVGAGI, per germline. The CDR3 runs 15 residues. This CDR3 is CASSKTGGPNYGYTF. Written as DNA, the CDR3 is TGTGCCAGCAGTAAAACAGGGGGCCCTAACTATGGCTACACCTTC.

This chain joins TRBV6-5 and TRBJ2-7; D might be TRBD2 (6 bases). The CDR3 totals 11 residues. Trimming took 6 bases from V and 9 from J, leaving 12 bases between them. CDR1 MNHEY and CDR2 SVGAGI come from the germline V gene. CDR3 nucleotide sequence: TGTGCCAGCAGAGAGCGGCGGGGGCAGTACTTC. Encoded protein: CASRERRGQYF.

The chain has TRBV4-1 and TRBJ1-4; the D is unclear. CDR3 length: 17 residues. Trimming removed 0 bases from V and 7 bases from J, with 18 bases in between. Germline loops: CDR1 MGHRA, CDR2 YSYEKL. CDR3: CASSQDGRGGSSEKLFF. CDR3 nucleotides: TGCGCCAGCAGCCAAGATGGTCGGGGAGGCTCTAGTGAAAAACTGTTTTTT.

This rearrangement joins TRBV5-6 to TRBJ2-7; possibly TRBD2 for D (5 bases). Between the trimmed V and J ends, which lost 0 bases and 4 bases, there was a span of 14 bases. The CDR3 extends over 15 amino acids. Germline V gene data show CDR1 as SGHDT and CDR2 as YYEEEE. DNA for the CDR3: TGTGCCAGCAGCTTGGAGCGGACGACGAGATACGAGCAGTACTTC. It translates to CASSLERTTRYEQYF.

The chain has TRBV6-4 and TRBJ2-3, with 9 positions matching TRBD2. The germline V gene encodes CDR1 MRHNA and CDR2 SNTAGT. The CDR3 has 17 amino acids. Germline trimming cut 10 bases from V and 5 bases from J; bases unmatched to any gene: 19. CDR3 nucleotides: TGTGCCACCATGAATCCCATTAGCGGGGGCCCACTAGATACGCAGTATTTT. This gives the protein CATMNPISGGPLDTQYF.

This clone was recorded a few times. The chain carries TRBV6-5 and TRBJ1-1, with 8 bases aligning to TRBD1. This CDR3 spans 12 amino acids. The V segment lost 6 bases and the J segment 11 bases; nucleotides outside the gene matches: 8. Germline CDR1 and CDR2: MNHEY and SVGAGI. This CDR3 is CASRVLTGVAFF. CDR3 sequence (DNA): TGTGCCAGCAGGGTACTGACAGGGGTCGCTTTCTTT.

The chain is built from TRBV24-1 and TRBJ2-1; 11 bases map to TRBD2. This CDR3 is 18 amino acids long. Germline CDR1 KGHDR, CDR2 SFDVKD. Trimming took 2 bases from V and 6 from J; bases not matched to a gene: 11. CDR3 in amino acids: CATSDWDLAGGHSNEQFF. Written as DNA, the CDR3 is TGTGCCACCAGTGATTGGGACTTAGCGGGGGGGCATAGCAATGAGCAGTTCTTC.

The rearrangement joins TRBV12-3 or TRBV12-4 to TRBJ1-5; D unresolved. V was cut by 7 bases and J by 1 base, with 5 bases left in between. The CDR3 is 12 residues long. The CDR3, as DNA: TGTGCCAGCACTGAGAGCAATCAGCCCCAGCATTTT. It is translated as CASTESNQPQHF.

This chain links TRBV18 with TRBJ2-7; 11 bases are shared with TRBD2. CDR1 and CDR2 from the germline V gene are KGHSH and LQKENI. The CDR3 has 16 amino acids. Germline trimming cut 6 bases from V and 3 bases from J; bases unmatched to any gene: 10. The CDR3 DNA sequence: TGTGCCAGCTCGTCGCTCACTAGCGGGAGCCTCTACGAGCAGTACTTC. Encoded protein: CASSSLTSGSLYEQYF.